This T cell receptor beta chain was identified during a study of cytomegalovirus exposure and HLA in healthy donors. The study's findings and limits: It was found in a later analysis that first-cohort TCR clusters tended to co-occur in the 90 to 150 validation repertoires. A list of 150 to 200 TCR beta chains associated with cytomegalovirus was given.

A note on this clone: Its specificity is not known.

The assay was immunoSEQ multiplex PCR, and TCRdb's table has in-frame clones only and misses some. Counted here are approximately 98,000 clones, 70% to 85% occurring once; the ten biggest clones make up approximately 3%. Sequencing was performed on PBMCs. The TCR comes from a woman aged 18-29 years in good health and CMV-seronegative.

CDR3 protein: CASSVVFSGTDTQYF. The CDR3, as DNA: TGTGCCAGCAGCGTAGTTTTCTCAGGCACAGATACGCAGTATTTT. The gene calls are TRBV9 and TRBJ2-3; D not resolved. The CDR3 runs 15 residues. With 0 bases removed from V and 1 base from J, the gap between germline ends came to 9 bases. Germline values: CDR1 SGDLS, CDR2 YYNGEE.